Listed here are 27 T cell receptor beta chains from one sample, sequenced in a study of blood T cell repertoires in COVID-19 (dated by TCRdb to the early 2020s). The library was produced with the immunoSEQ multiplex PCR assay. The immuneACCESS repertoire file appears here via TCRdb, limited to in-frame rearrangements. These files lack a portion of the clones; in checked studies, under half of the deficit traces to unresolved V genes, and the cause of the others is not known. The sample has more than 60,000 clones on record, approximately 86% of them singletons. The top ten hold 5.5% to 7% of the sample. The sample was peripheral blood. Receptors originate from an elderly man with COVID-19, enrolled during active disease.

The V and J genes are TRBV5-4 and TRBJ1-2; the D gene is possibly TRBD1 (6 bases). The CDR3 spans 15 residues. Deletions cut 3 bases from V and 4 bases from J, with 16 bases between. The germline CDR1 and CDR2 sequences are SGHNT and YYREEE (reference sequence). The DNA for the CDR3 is TGTGCCAGCAGCTCCGACAGGATGATGGGCTATGGCTACACCTTC. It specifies CASSSDRMMGYGYTF.

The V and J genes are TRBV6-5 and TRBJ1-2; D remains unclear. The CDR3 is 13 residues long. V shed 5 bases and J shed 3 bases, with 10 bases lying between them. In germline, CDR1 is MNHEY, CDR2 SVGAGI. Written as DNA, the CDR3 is TGTGCCAGCAGTCGGGGATTGGACTATGGCTACACCTTC. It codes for CASSRGLDYGYTF.

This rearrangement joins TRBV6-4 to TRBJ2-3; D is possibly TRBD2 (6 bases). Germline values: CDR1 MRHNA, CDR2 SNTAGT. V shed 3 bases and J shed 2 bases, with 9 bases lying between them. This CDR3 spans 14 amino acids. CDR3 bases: TGTGCCAGCAGTGAAGGGACTGACACAGATACGCAGTATTTT. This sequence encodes CASSEGTDTDTQYF.

CDR3 sequence: CASSDQRAVRGEKLFF. Written as DNA, the CDR3 is TGTGCCAGCAGTGACCAAAGGGCAGTTCGGGGTGAAAAACTGTTTTTT. V gene TRBV2 combines with J gene TRBJ1-4; the D is unclear. The V end lost 3 bases, the J end lost 7 bases, and 18 bases lay between the germline ends. The germline CDR1 and CDR2 sequences are SNHLY and FYNNEI. This CDR3 comprises 16 residues.

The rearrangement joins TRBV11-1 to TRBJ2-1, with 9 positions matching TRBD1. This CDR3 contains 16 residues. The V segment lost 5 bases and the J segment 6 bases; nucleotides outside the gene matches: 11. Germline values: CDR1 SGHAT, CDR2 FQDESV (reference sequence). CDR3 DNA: TGTGCCAGCAGCCACATCCGGGACAGGGTGACCAATGAGCAGTTCTTC. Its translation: CASSHIRDRVTNEQFF.

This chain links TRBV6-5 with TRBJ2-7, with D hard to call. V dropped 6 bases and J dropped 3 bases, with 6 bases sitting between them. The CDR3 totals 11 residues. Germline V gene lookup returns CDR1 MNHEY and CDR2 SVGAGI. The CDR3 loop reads CASRDFYEQYF. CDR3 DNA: TGTGCCAGCAGAGACTTCTACGAGCAGTACTTC.

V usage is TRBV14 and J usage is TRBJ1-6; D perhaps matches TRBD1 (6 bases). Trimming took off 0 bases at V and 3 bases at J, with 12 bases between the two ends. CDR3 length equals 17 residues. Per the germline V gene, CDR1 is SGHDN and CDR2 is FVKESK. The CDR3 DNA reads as TGTGCCAGCAGCCAAGAGGCCAGGGGAAACTATAATTCACCCCTCCACTTT. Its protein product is CASSQEARGNYNSPLHF.

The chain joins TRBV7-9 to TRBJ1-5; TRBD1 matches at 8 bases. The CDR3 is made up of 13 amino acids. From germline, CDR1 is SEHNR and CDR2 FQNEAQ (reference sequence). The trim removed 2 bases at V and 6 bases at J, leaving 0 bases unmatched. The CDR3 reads CASSLTGGQPQHF. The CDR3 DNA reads TGTGCCAGCAGCTTAACAGGGGGTCAGCCCCAGCATTTT. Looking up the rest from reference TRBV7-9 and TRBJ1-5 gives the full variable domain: DTGVSQNPRHKITKRGQNVTFRCDPISEHNRLYWYRQTLGQGPEFLTYFQNEAQLEKSRLLSDRFSAERPKGSFSTLEIQRTEQGDSAMYLCASSLTGGQPQHFGDGTRLSIL.

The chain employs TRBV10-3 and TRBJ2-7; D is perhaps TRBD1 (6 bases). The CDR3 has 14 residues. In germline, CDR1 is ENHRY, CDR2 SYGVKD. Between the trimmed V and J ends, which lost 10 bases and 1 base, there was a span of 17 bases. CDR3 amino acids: CATWTGTTSYEQYF. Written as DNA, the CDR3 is TGTGCCACCTGGACCGGGACAACGTCCTACGAGCAGTACTTC.

The CDR3 is CATSDDRGGRETQYF. CDR3 DNA sequence: TGTGCCACCAGTGACGATCGGGGGGGCCGGGAGACCCAGTACTTC. This chain uses TRBV24-1 with TRBJ2-5; 8 bases match TRBD2. In germline, CDR1 is KGHDR, CDR2 SFDVKD. The CDR3 is 15 residues long. V dropped 4 bases and J dropped 5; count of bases not matched to a gene: 8.

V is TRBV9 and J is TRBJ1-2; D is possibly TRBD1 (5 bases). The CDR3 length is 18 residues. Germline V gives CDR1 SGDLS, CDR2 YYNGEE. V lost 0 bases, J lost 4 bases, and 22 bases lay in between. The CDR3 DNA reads TGTGCCAGCAGCGTAGATCCCACCGGGAGGGGCGCGAGCTATGGCTACACCTTC. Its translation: CASSVDPTGRGASYGYTF.

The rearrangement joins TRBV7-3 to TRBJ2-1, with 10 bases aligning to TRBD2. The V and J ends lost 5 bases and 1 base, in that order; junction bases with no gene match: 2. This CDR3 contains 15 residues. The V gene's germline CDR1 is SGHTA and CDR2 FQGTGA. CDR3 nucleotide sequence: TGTGCCAGCAGCACGACTAGCGGGTCCTACAATGAGCAGTTCTTC. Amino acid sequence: CASSTTSGSYNEQFF. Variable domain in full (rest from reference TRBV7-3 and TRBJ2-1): GAGVSQTPSNKVTEKGKYVELRCDPISGHTALYWYRQSLGQGPEFLIYFQGTGAADDSGLPNDRFFAVRPEGSVSTLKIQRTERGDSAVYLCASSTTSGSYNEQFFGPGTRLTVL.

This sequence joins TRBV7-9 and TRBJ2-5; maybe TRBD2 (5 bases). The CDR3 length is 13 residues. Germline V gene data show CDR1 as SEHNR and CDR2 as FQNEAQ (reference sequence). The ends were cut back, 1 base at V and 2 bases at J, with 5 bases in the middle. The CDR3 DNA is TGTGCCAGCAGCTTAGGAGGGCAAGAGACCCAGTACTTC. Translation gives CASSLGGQETQYF.

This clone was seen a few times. This CDR3 is CASRGGQGTYGYTF. CDR3 sequence (DNA): TGTGCCAGCAGGGGGGGGCAGGGGACCTATGGCTACACCTTC. The chain couples TRBV6-5 to TRBJ1-2; D possibly corresponds to TRBD1 (6 bases). Germline-derived CDR1 and CDR2 are MNHEY and SVGAGI. CDR3 length equals 14 residues. The germline V and J ends were trimmed by 6 bases and 4 bases, with 15 bases remaining between them.

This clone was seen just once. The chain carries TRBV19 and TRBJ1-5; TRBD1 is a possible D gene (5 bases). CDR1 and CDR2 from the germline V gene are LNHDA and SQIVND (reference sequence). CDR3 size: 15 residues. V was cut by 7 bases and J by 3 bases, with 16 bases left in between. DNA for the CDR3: TGTGCCAGTAACCTAAGGGGAGGGAACAATCAGCCCCAGCATTTT. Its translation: CASNLRGGNNQPQHF.

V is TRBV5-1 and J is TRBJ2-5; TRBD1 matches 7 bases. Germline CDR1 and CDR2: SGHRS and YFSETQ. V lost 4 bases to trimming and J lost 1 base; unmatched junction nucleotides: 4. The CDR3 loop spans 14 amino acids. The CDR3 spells CASSTGTAQETQYF. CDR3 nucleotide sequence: TGCGCCAGCAGCACCGGGACAGCCCAAGAGACCCAGTACTTC.

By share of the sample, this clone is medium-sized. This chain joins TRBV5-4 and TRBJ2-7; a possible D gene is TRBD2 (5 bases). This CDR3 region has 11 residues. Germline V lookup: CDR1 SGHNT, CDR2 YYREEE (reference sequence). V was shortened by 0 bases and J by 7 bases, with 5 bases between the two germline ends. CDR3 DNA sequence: TGTGCCAGCAGCTTGGCGGGGGAGCAGTACTTC. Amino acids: CASSLAGEQYF.

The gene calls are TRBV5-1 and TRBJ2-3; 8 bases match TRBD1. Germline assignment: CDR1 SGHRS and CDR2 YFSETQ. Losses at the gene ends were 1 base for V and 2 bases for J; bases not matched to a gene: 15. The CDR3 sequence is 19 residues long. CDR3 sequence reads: CASSLSGQGMRGVTDTQYF. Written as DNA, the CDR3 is TGCGCCAGCAGCTTGTCAGGACAGGGAATGCGCGGGGTCACAGATACGCAGTATTTT.

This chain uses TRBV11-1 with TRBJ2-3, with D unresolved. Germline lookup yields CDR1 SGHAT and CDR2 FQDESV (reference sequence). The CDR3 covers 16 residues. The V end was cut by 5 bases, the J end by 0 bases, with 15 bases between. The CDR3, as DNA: TGTGCCAGCAGCCTACTGCTTTCTTCTAGCACAGATACGCAGTATTTT. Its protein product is CASSLLLSSSTDTQYF.

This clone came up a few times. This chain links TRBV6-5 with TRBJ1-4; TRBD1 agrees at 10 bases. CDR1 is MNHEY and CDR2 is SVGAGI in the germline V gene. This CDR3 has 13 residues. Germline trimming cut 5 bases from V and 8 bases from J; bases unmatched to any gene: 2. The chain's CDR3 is CASSRQGAEKLFF. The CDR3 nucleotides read TGTGCCAGCAGTCGACAGGGGGCGGAAAAACTGTTTTTT.

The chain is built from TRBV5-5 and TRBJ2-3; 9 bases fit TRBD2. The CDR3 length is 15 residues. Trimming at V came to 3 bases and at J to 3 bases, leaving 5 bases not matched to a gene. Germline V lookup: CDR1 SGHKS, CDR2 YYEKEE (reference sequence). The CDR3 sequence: CASSSGLASTDTQYF. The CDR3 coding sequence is TGTGCCAGCAGCTCCGGACTAGCGAGTACAGATACGCAGTATTTT.

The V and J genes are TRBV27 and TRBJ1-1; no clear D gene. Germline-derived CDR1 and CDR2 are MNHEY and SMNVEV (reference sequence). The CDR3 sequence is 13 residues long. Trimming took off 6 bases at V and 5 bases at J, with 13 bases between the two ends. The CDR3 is CASSKNRGTEAFF. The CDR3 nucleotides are TGTGCCAGCAGCAAAAATAGAGGGACTGAAGCTTTCTTT.

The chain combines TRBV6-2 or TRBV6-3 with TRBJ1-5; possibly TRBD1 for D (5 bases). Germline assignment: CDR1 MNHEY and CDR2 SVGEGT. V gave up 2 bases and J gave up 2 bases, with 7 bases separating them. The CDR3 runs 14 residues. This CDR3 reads CASSYRGGNQPQHF. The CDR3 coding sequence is TGTGCCAGCAGTTACCGGGGGGGCAATCAGCCCCAGCATTTT.

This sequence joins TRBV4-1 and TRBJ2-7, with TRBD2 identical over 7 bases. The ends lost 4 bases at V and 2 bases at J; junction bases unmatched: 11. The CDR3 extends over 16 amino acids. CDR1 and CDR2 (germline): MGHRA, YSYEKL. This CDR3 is CASSPGAGESAYEQYF. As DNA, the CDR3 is TGCGCCAGCAGCCCCGGTGCGGGGGAGAGCGCCTACGAGCAGTACTTC.

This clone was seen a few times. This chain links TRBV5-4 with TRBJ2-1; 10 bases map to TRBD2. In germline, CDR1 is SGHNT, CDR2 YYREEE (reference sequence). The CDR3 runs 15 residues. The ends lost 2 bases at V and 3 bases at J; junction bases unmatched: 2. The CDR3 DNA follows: TGTGCCAGCAGCTTTCGACTAGCGGGCTACAATGAGCAGTTCTTC. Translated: CASSFRLAGYNEQFF. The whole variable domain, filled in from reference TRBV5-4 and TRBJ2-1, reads ETGVTQSPTHLIKTRGQQVTLRCSSQSGHNTVSWYQQALGQGPQFIFQYYREEENGRGNFPPRFSGLQFPNYSSELNVNALELDDSALYLCASSFRLAGYNEQFFGPGTRLTVL.

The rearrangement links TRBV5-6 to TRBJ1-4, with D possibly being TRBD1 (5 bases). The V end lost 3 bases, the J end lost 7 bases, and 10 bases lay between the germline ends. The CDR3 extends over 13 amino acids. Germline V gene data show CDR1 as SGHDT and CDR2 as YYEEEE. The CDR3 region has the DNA TGTGCCAGCAGCTCTCGGGGGACTGAAAAACTGTTTTTT. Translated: CASSSRGTEKLFF.

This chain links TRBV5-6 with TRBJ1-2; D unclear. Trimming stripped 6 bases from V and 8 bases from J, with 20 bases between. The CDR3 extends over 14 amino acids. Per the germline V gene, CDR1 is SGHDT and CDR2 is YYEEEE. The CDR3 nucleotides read TGTGCCAGCACCATCAATCGGGGTACGCGCGGCTACACCTTC. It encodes CASTINRGTRGYTF.